Each of the 28 T cell receptor beta chains below was sequenced from the same sample in a study of blood T cell repertoires in COVID-19. The assay was immunoSEQ multiplex PCR, and TCRdb's table has in-frame clones only and misses some. This sample carries roughly 400,000 clones, 89% of them seen once, and the ten largest clones take 1.7%. Sample: PBMCs or T cells enriched from blood (not recorded which). These receptors all come from a woman in her 30s who had recovered from COVID-19.

The gene calls are TRBV3-1 (or the pseudogene TRBV3-2) and TRBJ2-7; 12 bases are shared with TRBD2. V dropped 1 base and J dropped 4; count of bases not matched to a gene: 5. Germline assignment: CDR1 LGHDT and CDR2 YNNKEL (reference sequence). This CDR3 contains 16 residues. The CDR3 nucleotides are TGTGCCAGCAGCCAAGGACTAGCGGGAGTTCTATACGAGCAGTACTTC. It encodes CASSQGLAGVLYEQYF.

This sequence joins TRBV9 and TRBJ2-2; 14 nucleotides align to TRBD2. The CDR3 has 17 residues. The trim removed 5 bases at V and 5 bases at J, leaving 8 bases unmatched. Per the germline V gene, CDR1 is SGDLS and CDR2 is YYNGEE. The CDR3 sequence: CASRSGTSGRETGELFF. In DNA, the CDR3 is TGTGCCAGCAGATCCGGGACTAGCGGGAGAGAGACCGGGGAGCTGTTTTTT.

V is TRBV19 and J is TRBJ2-1; D gene unclear. Germline V gives CDR1 LNHDA, CDR2 SQIVND (reference sequence). The CDR3 runs to 14 residues. The V end lost 6 bases, the J end lost 5 bases, and 14 bases lay between the germline ends. The CDR3 reads CASRFLPLDNEQFF. The CDR3 DNA is TGTGCCAGTAGGTTCCTCCCCCTAGACAATGAGCAGTTCTTC. The full variable domain, with the rest looked up from reference TRBV19 and TRBJ2-1, is DGGITQSPKYLFRKEGQNVTLSCEQNLNHDAMYWYRQDPGQGLRLIYYSQIVNDFQKGDIAEGYSVSREKKESFPLTVTSAQKNPTAFYLCASRFLPLDNEQFFGPGTRLTVL.

The chain joins TRBV28 to TRBJ1-2, with no clear D. Germline CDR1 MDHEN, CDR2 SYDVKM. The CDR3 covers 13 residues. Trimming stripped 5 bases from V and 1 base from J, with 8 bases between. CDR3 nucleotide sequence: TGTGCCAGCAGTCTTCTTAGTAACTATGGCTACACCTTC. It encodes CASSLLSNYGYTF.

This clone was observed a handful of times. The V call is TRBV30, the J call TRBJ1-1; 9 positions agree with TRBD1. Germline lookup yields CDR1 GTSNPN and CDR2 SVGIG (reference sequence). This CDR3 spans 14 amino acids. J lost 7 bases, V lost 2 bases, and 8 bases had no gene match. The CDR3, as DNA: TGTGCCTGGAGTAAAACACAGGGGGCAAATGAAGCTTTCTTT. Translating it yields CAWSKTQGANEAFF.

This clone was found once. The gene calls are TRBV19 and TRBJ2-1; 14 nucleotides align to TRBD2. The CDR3 spans 15 residues. The V and J ends lost 3 bases and 13 bases, in that order; junction bases with no gene match: 8. Germline V gives CDR1 LNHDA, CDR2 SQIVND (reference sequence). The DNA of the CDR3 is TGTGCCAGTAGTATCGGGACTAGCGGGAGTAATTCACAGTTCTTC. Amino acids: CASSIGTSGSNSQFF.

The gene calls are TRBV7-2 and TRBJ1-2; 12 bases line up with TRBD1. V dropped 5 bases and J dropped 8; count of bases not matched to a gene: 21. The CDR3 spans 19 residues. Germline CDR1 reads SGHTA; CDR2 reads FQGNSA. The CDR3 DNA follows: TGTGCCAGCAGCCCTCGCTCCAATAGTGGGACAGGGGGCCAAGAGGGCTACACCTTC. Its translation is CASSPRSNSGTGGQEGYTF. The full variable domain, its missing parts supplied by reference TRBV7-2 and TRBJ1-2, is GAGVSQSPSNKVTEKGKDVELRCDPISGHTALYWYRQSLGQGLEFLIYFQGNSAPDKSGLPSDRFSAERTGGSVSTLTIQRTQQEDSAVYLCASSPRSNSGTGGQEGYTFGSGTRLTVV.

The J gene is TRBJ2-7, the V gene TRBV6-5; D is possibly TRBD1 (5 bases). V was trimmed by 6 bases and J by 7 bases, leaving 10 bases between them. This CDR3 is built from 11 residues. Germline-derived CDR1 and CDR2 are MNHEY and SVGAGI. The DNA of the CDR3 is TGTGCCAGCAGAACGCGGACAGAGCAGTACTTC. Amino acid sequence: CASRTRTEQYF.

This clone showed up just once. The rearrangement links TRBV7-9 to TRBJ2-1; 7 bases map to TRBD2. The germline gives CDR1 SEHNR, CDR2 FQNEAQ (reference sequence). V lost 6 bases to trimming and J lost 8 bases; unmatched junction nucleotides: 16. This CDR3 has 16 residues. CDR3 nucleotide sequence: TGTGCCAGCAGTCCTTGGGGGGGTTTGGCGGTTTATGAGCAGTTCTTC. Its protein product is CASSPWGGLAVYEQFF.

The V call is TRBV3-1 (or the pseudogene TRBV3-2), the J call TRBJ2-5; unclear D gene. CDR1 is LGHDT and CDR2 is YNNKEL in the germline V gene (reference sequence). CDR3 size: 13 residues. Trimming stripped 0 bases from V and 5 bases from J, with 7 bases between. The CDR3 nucleotides are TGTGCCAGCAGCCAAGAAAGCAGGGAGACCCAGTACTTC. Its translation: CASSQESRETQYF.

The rearrangement joins TRBV29-1 to TRBJ2-1, with 10 bases aligning to TRBD2. CDR1 SQVTM and CDR2 ANQGSEA come from the germline V gene. The CDR3 is made up of 14 amino acids. V shed 4 bases and J 6 bases; nucleotides not matched to a gene: 6. CDR3: CSVVELAGINEQFF. The CDR3, as DNA: TGCAGCGTTGTGGAACTAGCGGGGATCAATGAGCAGTTCTTC.

This CDR3 is CASSVPRLRVYEQYF. The CDR3 nucleotides are TGTGCCAGCAGTGTCCCCCGGCTCAGGGTATACGAGCAGTACTTC. The rearrangement joins TRBV27 to TRBJ2-7; D might be TRBD1 (5 bases). Germline V gives CDR1 MNHEY, CDR2 SMNVEV (reference sequence). The V gene lost 5 bases and the J gene lost 4 bases, with 18 bases spanning the gap. The CDR3 is made up of 15 amino acids.

This chain uses TRBV9 with TRBJ2-5; 10 bases are a match to TRBD2. Germline assignment: CDR1 SGDLS and CDR2 YYNGEE. Trimming removed 3 bases from V and 2 bases from J; junction bases left unmatched: 4. The CDR3 spans 15 residues. CDR3 nucleotide sequence: TGTGCCAGCAGCGCAGGGACTAGCGCACAAGAGACCCAGTACTTC. This sequence encodes CASSAGTSAQETQYF.

V is TRBV29-1 and J is TRBJ1-3; D may be TRBD1 (6 bases). The CDR3 is 14 amino acids. Trimming pared 5 bases from V and 2 bases from J, leaving 13 bases between. Germline CDR1 is SQVTM and CDR2 is ANQGSEA. The CDR3 spells CSVIRGAAGNTIYF. CDR3 coding DNA: TGCAGCGTTATCAGGGGCGCGGCTGGAAACACCATATATTTT.

This clone was recorded a few times. CDR3 nucleotides: TGTGCCAGCAGCCGGGACAGGGGGAACACTGAAGCTTTCTTT. Residues: CASSRDRGNTEAFF. V and J are TRBV6-5 and TRBJ1-1; 10 bases are shared with TRBD1. The germline CDR1 and CDR2 sequences are MNHEY and SVGAGI. The J segment lost 1 base and the V segment lost 6 bases, leaving 2 bases of the junction unmatched. The CDR3 loop spans 14 amino acids.

CDR3 in DNA: TGTGCCAGCAGCTTTGGACTAGCGGGGTCCTACGAGCAGTACTTC. As protein: CASSFGLAGSYEQYF. The genes are TRBV7-2 and TRBJ2-7, with TRBD2 matching over 12 bases. Germline V gene lookup returns CDR1 SGHTA and CDR2 FQGNSA. CDR3 length equals 15 residues. V shed 3 bases, J shed 1 base, and the junction held 1 base outside the gene matches.

The genes are TRBV19 and TRBJ2-1; D is ambiguous. Germline CDR1 is LNHDA and CDR2 is SQIVND (reference sequence). This CDR3 has 14 amino acids. The V and J ends lost 1 base and 4 bases respectively, with 8 bases between them. The CDR3 spells CASSIGKEYNEQFF. In DNA form, the CDR3 reads TGTGCCAGTAGTATAGGAAAGGAGTACAATGAGCAGTTCTTC. Based on the CDR3 plus reference TRBV19 and TRBJ2-1, the full variable domain is DGGITQSPKYLFRKEGQNVTLSCEQNLNHDAMYWYRQDPGQGLRLIYYSQIVNDFQKGDIAEGYSVSREKKESFPLTVTSAQKNPTAFYLCASSIGKEYNEQFFGPGTRLTVL.

The chain couples TRBV28 to TRBJ1-2, with TRBD1 matching 7 bases. Trimming took 3 bases from V and 8 from J; bases not matched to a gene: 6. The CDR3 covers 13 residues. Germline assignment: CDR1 MDHEN and CDR2 SYDVKM. The DNA for the CDR3 is TGTGCCAGCAGTTTGGGACAGTGGTACGGCTACACCTTC. The encoded protein is CASSLGQWYGYTF.

The rearrangement links TRBV14 to TRBJ2-2, with 7 nucleotides matching TRBD2. With V trimmed by 0 bases and J by 7 bases, 5 bases remained unmatched. Germline V CDR1 and CDR2: SGHDN, FVKESK. The CDR3 spans 15 residues. Here the CDR3 reads CASSQDLGGLGELFF. Written as DNA, the CDR3 is TGTGCCAGCAGCCAAGATCTGGGAGGGCTCGGGGAGCTGTTTTTT.

The chain couples TRBV10-3 to TRBJ2-7; 9 bases fit TRBD1. Per germline, CDR1 ENHRY and CDR2 SYGVKD. Unmatched junction bases numbered 6, after V lost 4 bases and J lost 2 bases. The CDR3 contains 15 residues. CDR3 nucleotides: TGTGCCATCAGTGCTTCGGGACAGGGTGCCTACGAGCAGTACTTC. It codes for CAISASGQGAYEQYF.

This clone was seen once. The genes are TRBV3-1 (or the pseudogene TRBV3-2) and TRBJ2-1; 12 bases map to TRBD2. The CDR3 is made up of 18 amino acids. The J segment lost 7 bases and the V segment lost 1 base, leaving 11 bases of the junction unmatched. The V gene's germline CDR1 is LGHDT and CDR2 YNNKEL (reference sequence). CDR3 DNA: TGTGCCAGCAGCCAAGGCACTAGCGGGGGGATTCTCTGGAATGAGCAGTTCTTC. Its protein is CASSQGTSGGILWNEQFF.

The V and J genes are TRBV14 and TRBJ2-3; 10 bases are a match to TRBD2. This CDR3 spans 19 amino acids. The germline V gene has CDR1 SGHDN and CDR2 FVKESK. Trimming at V came to 5 bases and at J to 1 base, leaving 15 bases not matched to a gene. CDR3 DNA sequence: TGTGCCAGCAGCTTTACGTTCAGCGGGGGGGAGGACGGCACAGATACGCAGTATTTT. It codes for CASSFTFSGGEDGTDTQYF.

The chain carries TRBV4-1 and TRBJ2-7; 11 bases agree with TRBD2. Losses at the gene ends were 3 bases for V and 2 bases for J; bases not matched to a gene: 3. The germline V gene encodes CDR1 MGHRA and CDR2 YSYEKL. CDR3 length: 15 residues. The CDR3 nucleotides are TGCGCCAGCAGCCAGTTAGCGGGAGGGCCCTACGAGCAGTACTTC. The encoded protein is CASSQLAGGPYEQYF.

The chain is built from TRBV9 and TRBJ1-5; TRBD1 matches at 7 bases. The CDR3 is 14 amino acids. The germline gives CDR1 SGDLS, CDR2 YYNGEE. V dropped 4 bases and J dropped 4; count of bases not matched to a gene: 5. CDR3 sequence: CASSPRDSNQPQHF. In DNA, the CDR3 is TGTGCCAGCAGCCCCCGGGACAGTAATCAGCCCCAGCATTTT.

This chain joins TRBV5-4 and TRBJ2-7, with TRBD1 identical over 8 bases. Germline CDR1 is SGHNT and CDR2 is YYREEE (reference sequence). V gave up 4 bases and J gave up 4 bases; unmatched junction bases: 7. The length of the CDR3 is 14 residues. CDR3 nucleotide sequence: TGTGCCAGCAGCGCCGGGACAGGTCAGTACGAGCAGTACTTC. Its translation: CASSAGTGQYEQYF.

The sample holds a few counts of this clone. The rearrangement joins TRBV7-9 to TRBJ1-3; 9 positions match TRBD1. Germline V gene data show CDR1 as SEHNR and CDR2 as FQNEAQ (reference sequence). Losses at the gene ends were 4 bases for V and 9 bases for J; bases not matched to a gene: 16. CDR3 length equals 17 residues. CDR3 residues: CASSSRDRERLGGTIYF. The CDR3 nucleotides read TGTGCCAGCAGCTCACGGGACAGGGAGAGGCTCGGCGGCACCATATATTTT.

This clone was recorded only once. The gene calls are TRBV30 and TRBJ1-6; 10 bases line up with TRBD1. The CDR3 covers 15 residues. Trimming at V came to 4 bases and at J to 5 bases, leaving 5 bases not matched to a gene. The germline V gene has CDR1 GTSNPN and CDR2 SVGIG (reference sequence). The chain's CDR3 is CAWIRQGAHNSPLHF. The CDR3 bases are TGTGCCTGGATTAGACAGGGGGCTCATAATTCACCCCTCCACTTT.

This chain joins TRBV13 and TRBJ1-5, with D unresolved. This CDR3 contains 13 residues. CDR1 is PRHDT and CDR2 is FYEKMQ in the germline V gene (reference sequence). Trimming took off 1 base at V and 6 bases at J, with 7 bases between the two ends. CDR3 in DNA: TGTGCCAGCAGCTTAGAACGAGTTCAGCCCCAGCATTTT. This sequence encodes CASSLERVQPQHF.